The 18 T cell receptor beta chains presented below share a single source sample, sequenced in a study of T cells in Graves' hyperthyroidism and ophthalmopathy. Amplified TCR beta CDR3 regions came from RNA transcripts. TCR CDR3 underwent first-round RT-PCR with the HTBI primer set. TCRdb processed the multiplex PCR reads anew with MiXCR; each CDR3 protein has one entry. The repertoire has a few hundred thousand distinct CDR3 sequences, about 16% of them found once; the top ten carry about 33%. The sample was blood. The receptors shown here come from a young woman with Graves' hyperthyroidism.

This clonotype was detected a few times. The chain combines TRBV20-1 with TRBJ1-6; TRBD1 is a possible D gene (5 bases). The CDR3 runs 13 residues. Per germline, CDR1 DFQATT and CDR2 SNEGSKA (reference sequence). The V gene lost 4 bases and the J gene lost 7 bases, with 11 bases spanning the gap. The CDR3 DNA reads TGCAGTGCTAAGGGGACCGAGAATTCACCCCTCCACTTT. This translates into CSAKGTENSPLHF.

In this sample, this clonotype turned up many times. The rearrangement links TRBV20-1 to TRBJ2-3; 8 positions match TRBD1. Per the germline V gene, CDR1 is DFQATT and CDR2 is SNEGSKA (reference sequence). This CDR3 is built from 15 residues. The V gene end was trimmed by 4 bases and the J gene end by 0 bases; junction bases not matched to a gene: 6. In DNA form, the CDR3 reads TGCAGTGCTATCCACGGGGACAGGAGCACAGATACGCAGTATTTT. Residues: CSAIHGDRSTDTQYF.

This clonotype has at least ten counts. This chain joins TRBV20-1 and TRBJ1-1, with a weak D call TRBD1 (6 bases). The CDR3 spans 15 residues. Germline-derived CDR1 and CDR2 are DFQATT and SNEGSKA (reference sequence). V lost 0 bases to trimming and J lost 2 bases, with 13 bases between them. This chain's CDR3 is CSARESGHYNTEAFF. The CDR3 DNA reads TGCAGTGCTAGAGAGTCGGGACACTACAACACTGAAGCTTTCTTT.

This clonotype was picked up many times. The chain recombines TRBV9 with TRBJ2-1; 13 bases match TRBD2. This CDR3 has 18 amino acids. J was trimmed by 4 bases and V by 4 bases; bases with no gene match: 11. Germline loops: CDR1 SGDLS, CDR2 YYNGEE. The CDR3 reads CASSKGLAGRWVYNEQFF. The CDR3 nucleotides are TGTGCCAGCAGCAAGGGACTAGCGGGAAGGTGGGTTTACAATGAGCAGTTCTTC.

This chain links TRBV10-3 with TRBJ2-1; 8 bases are a match to TRBD1. The CDR3 is 14 residues long. Germline V CDR1 and CDR2: ENHRY, SYGVKD. V shed 8 bases, J shed 12 bases, and the junction held 15 bases outside the gene matches. The CDR3 reads CAISTQDRAARQFF. For the CDR3, the DNA is TGTGCCATCTCGACTCAGGACAGGGCCGCGCGGCAGTTCTTC.

This clonotype was seen only a few times. V usage is TRBV20-1 and J usage is TRBJ2-1; D may match TRBD1 or TRBD2 (7 bases each). The CDR3 is 16 residues long. Per germline, CDR1 DFQATT and CDR2 SNEGSKA (reference sequence). The ends were cut back, 0 bases at V and 0 bases at J, with 12 bases in the middle. The CDR3 is CSARDQGGSSYNEQFF. The CDR3 DNA sequence: TGCAGTGCTAGAGATCAGGGGGGGAGCTCCTACAATGAGCAGTTCTTC.

The gene calls are TRBV12-3 or TRBV12-4 and TRBJ2-7, with 12 bases identical to TRBD2. The assigned J gene may be wrong: the sequence end matches TRBJ2-1 better. The CDR3 is made up of 15 amino acids. The CDR3 DNA sequence: TGTGCCAGCAGTACAAGGACTAGCGGGACTGGGGAGCAGTTCTTC. This sequence encodes CASSTRTSGTGEQFF.

This clonotype was seen many times. V gene TRBV28 combines with J gene TRBJ2-1, with 9 bases fitting TRBD2. J gave up 7 bases and V 4 bases, and 11 bases lay outside the gene matches. Germline V gene data show CDR1 as MDHEN and CDR2 as SYDVKM. The CDR3 is made up of 16 amino acids. The CDR3 coding sequence is TGTGCCAGCAGTTATAGCGGGAGAACGGTTAGGAATGAGCAGTTCTTC. Its translation: CASSYSGRTVRNEQFF.

This clonotype was found many times. The rearrangement joins TRBV2 to TRBJ2-1; 12 bases line up with TRBD2. There are 15 residues in the CDR3. Germline V lookup: CDR1 SNHLY, CDR2 FYNNEI. The V and J ends lost 2 bases and 10 bases, in that order; junction bases with no gene match: 6. This chain's CDR3 is CASSETLAGGKEQFF. CDR3 sequence (DNA): TGTGCCAGCAGTGAAACCCTAGCGGGGGGGAAAGAGCAGTTCTTC.

This chain connects TRBV7-3 to TRBJ2-1; 8 nucleotides match TRBD2. Germline V lookup: CDR1 SGHTA, CDR2 FQGTGA. V lost 5 bases and J lost 8; bases outside the gene matches: 20. The CDR3 consists of 18 residues. The CDR3 DNA is TGTGCCAGCAGCAAAAACCCCGGGGGGAGCGGGAGTTTCTATGAGCAGTTCTTC. Translating it yields CASSKNPGGSGSFYEQFF.

This clonotype was recorded many times. The chain carries TRBV6-1 and TRBJ2-5; TRBD1 aligns across 8 bases. Germline trimming cut 5 bases from V and 4 bases from J; bases unmatched to any gene: 15. Germline loops: CDR1 MNHNS, CDR2 SASEGT. The CDR3 covers 17 residues. The CDR3 nucleotides are TGTGCCAGCAGTTTCGGACAGGGCGAATCCCGAACAGAGACCCAGTACTTC. Translated: CASSFGQGESRTETQYF.

This CDR3 reads CASSLGQGVETQYF. CDR3 DNA sequence: TGTGCCAGCAGCTTAGGTCAGGGGGTCGAGACCCAGTACTTC. The V and J genes are TRBV7-9 and TRBJ2-5; TRBD1 aligns across 7 bases. The ends lost 1 base at V and 5 bases at J; junction bases unmatched: 4. The CDR3 spans 14 residues. Germline values: CDR1 SEHNR, CDR2 FQNEAQ (reference sequence).

This clonotype came up many times. The genes are TRBV12-3 or TRBV12-4 and TRBJ2-1; D remains ambiguous. V was clipped by 1 base and J by 2 bases, with 12 bases between them. This CDR3 is built from 16 residues. DNA of the CDR3: TGTGCCAGCAGTTTAGGGGAACGCCGCACCTACAATGAGCAGTTCTTC. The encoded protein is CASSLGERRTYNEQFF.

This clonotype was observed many times. The chain has TRBV20-1 and TRBJ2-7, with a possible D match to TRBD1 (6 bases). The V gene's germline CDR1 is DFQATT and CDR2 SNEGSKA (reference sequence). The length of the CDR3 is 13 residues. Trimming left V 5 bases short and J 2 bases short, with 13 bases between. The CDR3 DNA is TGCAGTGCTGCGACCGGGACAACCTACGAGCAGTACTTC. Protein: CSAATGTTYEQYF.

This clonotype was recorded many times. The genes are TRBV30 and TRBJ2-7; 8 bases match TRBD1. The CDR3 has 15 residues. Losses at the gene ends were 2 bases for V and 2 bases for J; bases not matched to a gene: 8. Germline V gives CDR1 GTSNPN, CDR2 SVGIG (reference sequence). The CDR3, as DNA: TGTGCCTGGAGTCGGGTTGGGACAGGCCCCTACGAGCAGTACTTC. Translated, it gives CAWSRVGTGPYEQYF.

This clonotype was detected many times. The genes are TRBV7-9 and TRBJ2-7, with a tentative D call TRBD2 (5 bases). The CDR3 contains 15 residues. The V end lost 1 base, the J end lost 2 bases, and 12 bases lay between the germline ends. CDR1 is SEHNR, CDR2 FQNEAQ, per germline (reference sequence). The CDR3 DNA reads as TGTGCCAGCAGCTTAGTCTATTCGGGAACCTACGAGCAGTACTTC. It encodes CASSLVYSGTYEQYF.

The V gene is TRBV15, the J gene TRBJ1-5; D is unresolved. Trimming removed 6 bases from V and 2 bases from J, with 11 bases in between. The CDR3 consists of 14 residues. Germline V gene sequence: CDR1 LNHNV, CDR2 YYDKDF (reference sequence). CDR3 sequence reads: CATSFSTGNQPQHF. The CDR3 region has the DNA TGTGCCACCAGTTTTTCTACCGGCAATCAGCCCCAGCATTTT. The full variable domain, rest sourced from reference TRBV15 and TRBJ1-5, is DAMVIQNPRYQVTQFGKPVTLSCSQTLNHNVMYWYQQKSSQAPKLLFHYYDKDFNNEADTPDNFQSRRPNTSFCFLDIRSPGLGDTAMYLCATSFSTGNQPQHFGDGTRLSIL.

The rearrangement links TRBV7-3 to TRBJ2-3; 7 nucleotides align to TRBD2. CDR3 length: 19 amino acids. CDR1 is SGHTA, CDR2 FQGTGA, per germline. V trimming: 3 bases; J trimming: 5 bases; junction bases outside the gene matches: 20. The CDR3 loop reads CASSFSRRGEGGPGDTQYF. The CDR3 DNA reads TGTGCCAGCAGCTTCTCCCGGAGAGGGGAGGGAGGGCCCGGAGATACGCAGTATTTT. Full variable domain (missing parts from reference TRBV7-3 and TRBJ2-3): GAGVSQTPSNKVTEKGKYVELRCDPISGHTALYWYRQSLGQGPEFLIYFQGTGAADDSGLPNDRFFAVRPEGSVSTLKIQRTERGDSAVYLCASSFSRRGEGGPGDTQYFGPGTRLTVL.